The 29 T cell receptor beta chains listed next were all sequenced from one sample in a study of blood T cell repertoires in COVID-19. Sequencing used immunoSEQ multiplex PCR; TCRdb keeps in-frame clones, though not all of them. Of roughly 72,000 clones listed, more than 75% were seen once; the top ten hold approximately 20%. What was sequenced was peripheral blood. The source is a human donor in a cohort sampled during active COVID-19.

CDR3 coding DNA: TGTGCCAGCAGTTACTGGGGAGGGGGCTACACCTTC. Residues: CASSYWGGGYTF. The chain uses TRBV6-5 and TRBJ1-2; D is unclear. Deletions cut 1 base from V and 8 bases from J, with 8 bases between. CDR1 and CDR2 (germline): MNHEY, SVGAGI. The CDR3 covers 12 residues.

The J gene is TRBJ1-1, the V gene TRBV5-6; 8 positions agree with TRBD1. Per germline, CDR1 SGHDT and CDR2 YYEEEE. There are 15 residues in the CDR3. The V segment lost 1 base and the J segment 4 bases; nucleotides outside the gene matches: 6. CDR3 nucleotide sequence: TGTGCCAGCAGCTTGCTGCGGACAGGGCTCACTGAAGCTTTCTTT. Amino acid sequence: CASSLLRTGLTEAFF.

The CDR3 DNA reads as TGTGCCAGCAGCCGGGGACAGGGGAACCCCTATGGCTACACCTTC. Translated: CASSRGQGNPYGYTF. V and J are TRBV11-1 and TRBJ1-2, with 10 bases matching TRBD1. V dropped 5 bases and J dropped 4; count of bases not matched to a gene: 7. Germline values: CDR1 SGHAT, CDR2 FQDESV (reference sequence). CDR3 length: 15 residues.

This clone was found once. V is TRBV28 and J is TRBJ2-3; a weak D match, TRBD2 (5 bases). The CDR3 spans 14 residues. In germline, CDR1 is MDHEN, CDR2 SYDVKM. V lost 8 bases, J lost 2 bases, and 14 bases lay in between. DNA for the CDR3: TGTGCCAGCCCCCCCAGCGGCACCACAGATACGCAGTATTTT. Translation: CASPPSGTTDTQYF.

The CDR3 DNA sequence: TGTGCCAGCAGTCCACCGACAGGGATTTCCAACGAGCAGTACTTC. Translating gives CASSPPTGISNEQYF. The V and J genes are TRBV6-2 or TRBV6-3 and TRBJ2-7, with 7 bases fitting TRBD1. The V and J ends lost 5 bases and 5 bases, in that order; junction bases with no gene match: 12. The CDR3 covers 15 residues. CDR1 and CDR2 (germline): MNHEY, SVGEGT.

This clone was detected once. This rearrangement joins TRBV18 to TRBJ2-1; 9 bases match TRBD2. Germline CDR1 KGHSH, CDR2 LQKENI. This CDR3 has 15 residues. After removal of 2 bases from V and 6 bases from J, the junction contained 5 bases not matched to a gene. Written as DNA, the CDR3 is TGTGCCAGCTCACCAAATATAGCGGGGGCCAATGAGCAGTTCTTC. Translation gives CASSPNIAGANEQFF.

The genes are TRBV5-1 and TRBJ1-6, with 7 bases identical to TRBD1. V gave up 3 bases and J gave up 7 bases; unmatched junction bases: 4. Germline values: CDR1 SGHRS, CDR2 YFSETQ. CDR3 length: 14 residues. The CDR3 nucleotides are TGCGCCAGCAGCTCGACAGGGAAAAATTCACCCCTCCACTTT. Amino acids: CASSSTGKNSPLHF.

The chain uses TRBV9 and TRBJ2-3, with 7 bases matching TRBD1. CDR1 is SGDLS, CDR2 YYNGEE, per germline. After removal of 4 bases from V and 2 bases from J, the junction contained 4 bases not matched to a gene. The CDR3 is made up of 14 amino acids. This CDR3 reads CASSLQGYTDTQYF. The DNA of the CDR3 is TGTGCCAGCAGCTTACAGGGGTACACAGATACGCAGTATTTT. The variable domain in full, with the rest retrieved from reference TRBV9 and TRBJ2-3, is DSGVTQTPKHLITATGQRVTLRCSPRSGDLSVYWYQQSLDQGLQFLIQYYNGEERAKGNILERFSAQQFPDLHSELNLSSLELGDSALYFCASSLQGYTDTQYFGPGTRLTVL.

Here the CDR3 DNA reads TGTGCCAGCAGCCGTACGACTGGGGGGGGCCCCACCTATGGCTACACCTTC. Amino acid sequence: CASSRTTGGGPTYGYTF. The rearrangement joins TRBV14 to TRBJ1-2; the D gene is possibly TRBD1 (6 bases). Trimming left V 4 bases short and J 4 bases short, with 22 bases between. This CDR3 is 17 amino acids long. CDR1 is SGHDN and CDR2 is FVKESK in the germline V gene.

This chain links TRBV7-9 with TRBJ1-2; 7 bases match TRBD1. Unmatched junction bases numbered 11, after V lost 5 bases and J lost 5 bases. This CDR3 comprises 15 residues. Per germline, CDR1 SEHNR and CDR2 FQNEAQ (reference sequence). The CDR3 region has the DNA TGTGCCAGCAGCCTTGACAGGGAGCCGCGGTATGGCTACACCTTC. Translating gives CASSLDREPRYGYTF.

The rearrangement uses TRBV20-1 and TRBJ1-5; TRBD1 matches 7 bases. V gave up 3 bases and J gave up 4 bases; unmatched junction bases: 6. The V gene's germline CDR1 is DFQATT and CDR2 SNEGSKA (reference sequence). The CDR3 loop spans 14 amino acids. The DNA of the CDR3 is TGCAGTGCTAGTAGAGACAGGGCTAATCAGCCCCAGCATTTT. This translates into CSASRDRANQPQHF.

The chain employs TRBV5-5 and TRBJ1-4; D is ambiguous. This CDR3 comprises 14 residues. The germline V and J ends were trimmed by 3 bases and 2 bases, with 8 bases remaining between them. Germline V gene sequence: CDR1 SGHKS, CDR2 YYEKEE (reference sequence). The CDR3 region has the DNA TGTGCCAGCAGCTCGGGGTTTACTAATGAAAAACTGTTTTTT. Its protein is CASSSGFTNEKLFF.

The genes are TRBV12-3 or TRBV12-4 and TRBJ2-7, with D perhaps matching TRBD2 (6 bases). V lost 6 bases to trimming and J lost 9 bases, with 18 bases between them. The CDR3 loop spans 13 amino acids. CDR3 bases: TGTGCCAGCAGCCCCGCCGGGCGGAGGGGGCAGTACTTC. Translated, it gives CASSPAGRRGQYF.

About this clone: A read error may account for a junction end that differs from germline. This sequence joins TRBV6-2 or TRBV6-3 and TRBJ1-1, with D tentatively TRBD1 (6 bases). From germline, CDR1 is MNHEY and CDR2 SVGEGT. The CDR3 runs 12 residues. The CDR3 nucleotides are TGTGCCAGCAGTTACCCTGGACTTGCAGGGGTTTTT. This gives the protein CASSYPGLAGVF.

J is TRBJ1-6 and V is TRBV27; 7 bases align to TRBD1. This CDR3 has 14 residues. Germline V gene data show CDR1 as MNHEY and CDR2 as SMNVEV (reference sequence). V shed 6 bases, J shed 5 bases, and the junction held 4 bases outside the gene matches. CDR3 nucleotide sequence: TGTGCCAGCAGACACAGGGGAAATAATTCACCCCTCCACTTT. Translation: CASRHRGNNSPLHF.

The CDR3 reads CASSFHGTGGEQYF. The CDR3 DNA follows: TGTGCCAGCAGTTTCCACGGGACAGGGGGCGAGCAGTACTTC. The chain carries TRBV6-5 and TRBJ2-7; 11 bases fit TRBD1. Germline CDR1 MNHEY, CDR2 SVGAGI. Trimming cost V 4 bases and J 6 bases; bases outside gene matches: 5. The CDR3 runs to 14 residues.

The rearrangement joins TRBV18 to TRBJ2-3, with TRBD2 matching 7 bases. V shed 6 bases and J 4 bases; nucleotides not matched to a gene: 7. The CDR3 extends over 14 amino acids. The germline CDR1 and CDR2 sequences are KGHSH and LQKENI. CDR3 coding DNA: TGTGCCAGCTCTATGGGCGGGAGCGCAGATACGCAGTATTTT. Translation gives CASSMGGSADTQYF.

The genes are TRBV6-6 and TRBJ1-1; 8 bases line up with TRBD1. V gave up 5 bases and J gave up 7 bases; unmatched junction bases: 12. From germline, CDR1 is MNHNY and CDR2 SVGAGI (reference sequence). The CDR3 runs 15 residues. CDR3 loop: CASSVPPGTGGEAFF. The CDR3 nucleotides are TGTGCCAGCAGTGTTCCTCCTGGGACAGGCGGTGAAGCTTTCTTT.

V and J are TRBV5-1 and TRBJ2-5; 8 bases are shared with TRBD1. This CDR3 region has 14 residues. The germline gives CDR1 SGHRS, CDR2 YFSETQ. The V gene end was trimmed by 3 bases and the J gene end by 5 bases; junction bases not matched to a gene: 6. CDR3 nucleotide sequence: TGCGCCAGCAGCTGGGTGGGACAGGCTGAGACCCAGTACTTC. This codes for CASSWVGQAETQYF.

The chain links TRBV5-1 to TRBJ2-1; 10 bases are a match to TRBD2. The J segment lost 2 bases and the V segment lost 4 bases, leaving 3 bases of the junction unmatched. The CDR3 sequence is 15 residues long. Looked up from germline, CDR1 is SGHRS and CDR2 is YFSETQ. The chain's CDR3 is CASSQTSGPYNEQFF. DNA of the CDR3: TGCGCCAGCAGCCAGACTAGCGGGCCCTACAATGAGCAGTTCTTC. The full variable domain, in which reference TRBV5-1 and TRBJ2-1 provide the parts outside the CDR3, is KAGVTQTPRYLIKTRGQQVTLSCSPISGHRSVSWYQQTPGQGLQFLFEYFSETQRNKGNFPGRFSGRQFSNSRSEMNVSTLELGDSALYLCASSQTSGPYNEQFFGPGTRLTVL.

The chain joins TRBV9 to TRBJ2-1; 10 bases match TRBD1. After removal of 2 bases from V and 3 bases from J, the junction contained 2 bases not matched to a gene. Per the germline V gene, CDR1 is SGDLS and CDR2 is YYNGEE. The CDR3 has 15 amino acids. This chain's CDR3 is CASSVGDRGYNEQFF. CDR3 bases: TGTGCCAGCAGCGTCGGGGACAGGGGCTACAATGAGCAGTTCTTC.

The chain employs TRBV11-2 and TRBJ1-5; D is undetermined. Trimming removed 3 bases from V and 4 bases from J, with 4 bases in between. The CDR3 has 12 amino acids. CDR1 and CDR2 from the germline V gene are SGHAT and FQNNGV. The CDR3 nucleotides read TGTGCCAGCAGCTTCGGTAATCAGCCCCAGCATTTT. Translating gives CASSFGNQPQHF.

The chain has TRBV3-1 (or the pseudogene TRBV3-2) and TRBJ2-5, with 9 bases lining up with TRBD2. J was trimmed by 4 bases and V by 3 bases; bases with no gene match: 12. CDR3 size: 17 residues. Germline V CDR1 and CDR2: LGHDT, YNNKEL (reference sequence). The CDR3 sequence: CASSQMLRAGGSETQYF. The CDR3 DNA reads TGTGCCAGCAGCCAGATGCTCAGGGCGGGGGGGTCAGAGACCCAGTACTTC.

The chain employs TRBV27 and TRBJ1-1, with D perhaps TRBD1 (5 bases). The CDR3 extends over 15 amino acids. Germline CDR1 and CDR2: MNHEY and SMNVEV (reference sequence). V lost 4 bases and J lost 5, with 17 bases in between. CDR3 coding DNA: TGTGCCAGCAGTTATATGCAGGGATACGGGACTGAAGCTTTCTTT. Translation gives CASSYMQGYGTEAFF.

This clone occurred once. The CDR3 loop reads CASSVFFSGTSENEQFF. DNA of the CDR3: TGCGCCAGCAGCGTCTTCTTCTCCGGGACTAGTGAGAATGAGCAGTTCTTC. This chain uses TRBV5-1 with TRBJ2-1; 8 nucleotides line up with TRBD2. Germline trimming cut 4 bases from V and 7 bases from J; bases unmatched to any gene: 16. Germline-derived CDR1 and CDR2 are SGHRS and YFSETQ. The CDR3 has 17 residues.

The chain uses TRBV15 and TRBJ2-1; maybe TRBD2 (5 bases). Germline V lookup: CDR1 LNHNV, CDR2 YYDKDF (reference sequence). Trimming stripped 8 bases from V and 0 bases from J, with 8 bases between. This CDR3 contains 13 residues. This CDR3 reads CATQLGSYNEQFF. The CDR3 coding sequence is TGTGCCACCCAACTAGGCTCCTACAATGAGCAGTTCTTC.

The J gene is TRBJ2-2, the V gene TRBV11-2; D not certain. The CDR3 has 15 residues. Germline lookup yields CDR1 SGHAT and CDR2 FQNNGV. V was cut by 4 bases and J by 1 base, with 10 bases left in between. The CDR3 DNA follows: TGTGCCAGCAGCTCATCCTATCGGAACACCGGGGAGCTGTTTTTT. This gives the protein CASSSSYRNTGELFF.

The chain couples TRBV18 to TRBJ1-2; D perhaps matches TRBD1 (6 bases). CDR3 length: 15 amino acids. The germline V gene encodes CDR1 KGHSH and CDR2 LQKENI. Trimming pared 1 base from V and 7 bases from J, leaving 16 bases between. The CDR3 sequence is CASSPQAGEESGYTF. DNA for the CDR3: TGTGCCAGCTCACCACAAGCAGGGGAAGAAAGTGGCTACACCTTC.

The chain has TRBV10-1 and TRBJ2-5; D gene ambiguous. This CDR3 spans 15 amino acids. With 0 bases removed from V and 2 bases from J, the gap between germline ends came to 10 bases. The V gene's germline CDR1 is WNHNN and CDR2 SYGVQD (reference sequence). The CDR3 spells CASSESRSAQETQYF. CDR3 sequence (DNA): TGCGCCAGCAGTGAGTCGAGGTCCGCTCAAGAGACCCAGTACTTC.